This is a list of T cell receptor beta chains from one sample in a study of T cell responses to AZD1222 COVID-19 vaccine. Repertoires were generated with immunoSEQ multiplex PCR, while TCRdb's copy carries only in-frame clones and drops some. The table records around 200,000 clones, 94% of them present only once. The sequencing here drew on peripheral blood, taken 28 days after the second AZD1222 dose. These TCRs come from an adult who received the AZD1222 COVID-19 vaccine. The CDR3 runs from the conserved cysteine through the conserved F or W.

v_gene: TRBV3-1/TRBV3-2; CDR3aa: CASSQDSYEQYF
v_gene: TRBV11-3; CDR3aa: CASSTRTGRNEAFF
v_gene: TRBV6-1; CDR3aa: CASSEGGTEAFF
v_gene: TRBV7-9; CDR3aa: CAGRDSYNYGYTF
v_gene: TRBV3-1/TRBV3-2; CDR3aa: CASSWTGYVGTNEQFF
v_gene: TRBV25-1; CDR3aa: CASSEYATGASYEQYF
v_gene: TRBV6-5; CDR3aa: CASRRQPEAFF
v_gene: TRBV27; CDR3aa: CASSHAWGDPPSSPLHF
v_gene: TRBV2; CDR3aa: CASAQGSGQGLNTEAFF
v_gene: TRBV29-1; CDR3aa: CSVAPTGSYEQYF
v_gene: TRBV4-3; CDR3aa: CASSQDERGSEAFF
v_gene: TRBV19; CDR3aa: CASSIGTGSYGYTF
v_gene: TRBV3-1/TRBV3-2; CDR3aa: CASSQDAHSSSAYEQYF
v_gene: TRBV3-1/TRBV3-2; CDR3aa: CASSQVGQGQAFF
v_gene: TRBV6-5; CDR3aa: CASSYGDFEKLFF
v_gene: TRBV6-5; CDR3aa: CASSSRPVGTEAFF
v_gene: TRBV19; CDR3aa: CASSIEGGYGYTF
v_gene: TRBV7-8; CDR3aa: CASSLAQRGSPLHF
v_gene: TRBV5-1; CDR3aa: CASSLDTGELFF
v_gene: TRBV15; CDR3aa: CATSAGLAGEEQYF
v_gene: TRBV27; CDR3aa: CASSGTGRSYGYTF
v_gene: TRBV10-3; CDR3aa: CAISDQGVEAFF
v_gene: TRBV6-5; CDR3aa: CASTQGNTEAFF
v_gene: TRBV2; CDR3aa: CASSLTVGQETQYF
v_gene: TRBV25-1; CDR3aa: CASSQGPLNYGYTF
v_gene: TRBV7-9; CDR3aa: CASSSISDTQYF
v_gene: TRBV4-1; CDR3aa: CASSQEERGGGNQPQHF
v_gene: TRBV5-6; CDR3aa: CASSLVGRGGSPLHF
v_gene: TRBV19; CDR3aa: CASSDRGQGPQHF
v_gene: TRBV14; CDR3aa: CASSQAGLRLFF
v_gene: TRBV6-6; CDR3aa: CASSYSGVDTEAFF
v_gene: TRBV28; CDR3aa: CASRGTGLHEQYF
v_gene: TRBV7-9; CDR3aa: CASSSRLAGATTDTQYF
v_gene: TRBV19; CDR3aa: CASSARDRPLWEQYF
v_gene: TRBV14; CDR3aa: CASSQEFPGRPTDTQYF
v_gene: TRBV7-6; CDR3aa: CASSLVYDSNQPQHF
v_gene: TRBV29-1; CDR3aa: CSVRITGNSYNEQFF
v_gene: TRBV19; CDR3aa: CASSTPPGQGIKNTEAFF
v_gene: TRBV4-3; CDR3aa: CASSRILWGSGTEAFF
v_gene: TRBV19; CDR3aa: CASSKDRSFNEQFF
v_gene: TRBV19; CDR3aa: CATRGQSGNTIYF
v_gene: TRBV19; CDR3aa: CASSMNSNTEAFF
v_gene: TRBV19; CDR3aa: CASSIVLGPGNTEAFF
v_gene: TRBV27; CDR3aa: CASGETANGYTF
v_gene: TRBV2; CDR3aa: CASIRDTTYEQYF
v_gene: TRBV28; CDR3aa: CATRDRGNEKLFF
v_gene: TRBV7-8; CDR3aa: CASSPRLAGGTGELFF
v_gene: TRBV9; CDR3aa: CASSVEGGREPQHF
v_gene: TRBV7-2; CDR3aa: CASSPPGIANTEAFF
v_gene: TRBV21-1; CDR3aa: CASSSRHDGENNEQFF
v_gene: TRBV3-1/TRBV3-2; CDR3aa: CASSPRLGSYEQYF
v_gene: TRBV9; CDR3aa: CASSGSAGPSSYEQYF